The TCR beta chain described here comes from a study of T-cell reconstitution after alpha-beta-depleted transplantation in children. Whole-study findings and limits: When one year had passed after transplant, most T-cell counts and diversity came from newly produced T cells. Certain patients had high TCRbeta diversity at day 60, and it came from recipient T cells and thymic progenitors that survived. Where alpha-beta T cells came from about two months after transplant was reportedly several hundred expanded graft clones.

Unique molecular identifiers tagged the TCRbeta library. MiXCR, run by TCRdb on the PCR reads, gives a single entry per CDR3 protein. The sample lists fewer than 550,000 distinct CDR3 sequences; roughly 11% were seen once. This clonotype has a count of ten or more. What it recognizes is unknown. Between the trimmed V and J ends, which lost 4 bases and 4 bases, there was a span of 12 bases. CDR3 size: 14 residues. Germline CDR1 is SGHDT and CDR2 is YYEEEE. The sequence derives from a female patient aged 2-10 years who had a stem cell transplant for aplastic anemia, so the T cells may come from the graft donor. The chain couples TRBV5-6 to TRBJ2-1; D is possibly TRBD1 (6 bases). The source material was PBMCs, mostly from graft donor cells, sampled 180 days after TCRalphabeta/CD19-depleted stem cell transplant. CDR3 loop: CASSVRTGYNEQFF. DNA for the CDR3: TGTGCCAGCAGCGTGCGTACAGGGTACAATGAGCAGTTCTTC.